This T cell receptor (beta chain) appears in the sequencing data of a study of regulatory T cells in long-lasting Graves disease. Time point of the sample: newly diagnosed GD, antithyroid drugs for less than 3 months. The authors made the TCR library using RNA they extracted from PBMCs. Sequencing libraries for TCR beta were prepared with iRepertoire HTBI primers and Arm-PCR of CDR3 regions. TCRdb reprocessed the multiplex PCR reads with MiXCR, giving one entry per CDR3 protein. The repertoire holds under 700,000 distinct CDR3 sequences, with around 15% as singletons. Separately, the same data were catalogued under a study of T cells in Graves' hyperthyroidism and ophthalmopathy.

Specimen: peripheral blood mononuclear cells (PBMCs), collected at new diagnosis, from a patient treated with antithyroid drugs. This TCR came from a middle-aged woman with Graves disease.

The CDR3 nucleotides are TGTGCCAGCAGCCAAGGGAACAATAATGAAAAACTGTTTTTT. The encoded protein is CASSQGNNNEKLFF. V gene TRBV7-9 combines with J gene TRBJ1-4; D not resolved. In germline, CDR1 is SEHNR, CDR2 FQNEAQ (reference sequence). The CDR3 has 14 residues. Deletions cut 5 bases from V and 4 bases from J, with 11 bases between.